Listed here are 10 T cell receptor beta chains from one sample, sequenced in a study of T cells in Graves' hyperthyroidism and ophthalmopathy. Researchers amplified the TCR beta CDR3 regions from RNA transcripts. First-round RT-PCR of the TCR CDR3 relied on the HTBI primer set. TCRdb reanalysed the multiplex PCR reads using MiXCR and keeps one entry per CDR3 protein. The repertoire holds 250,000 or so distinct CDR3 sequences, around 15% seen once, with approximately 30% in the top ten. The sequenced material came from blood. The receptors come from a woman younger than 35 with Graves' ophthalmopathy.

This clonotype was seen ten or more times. The CDR3 bases are TGCGCCAGCAGCGCTCACAGCGATGGCTACACCTTC. Protein: CASSAHSDGYTF. The chain joins TRBV5-1 to TRBJ1-2; unclear D gene. Trimming left V 4 bases short and J 6 bases short, with 10 bases between. CDR3 length equals 12 residues. Germline V lookup: CDR1 SGHRS, CDR2 YFSETQ. Full variable domain (outside the CDR3, taken from reference TRBV5-1 and TRBJ1-2): KAGVTQTPRYLIKTRGQQVTLSCSPISGHRSVSWYQQTPGQGLQFLFEYFSETQRNKGNFPGRFSGRQFSNSRSEMNVSTLELGDSALYLCASSAHSDGYTFGSGTRLTVV.

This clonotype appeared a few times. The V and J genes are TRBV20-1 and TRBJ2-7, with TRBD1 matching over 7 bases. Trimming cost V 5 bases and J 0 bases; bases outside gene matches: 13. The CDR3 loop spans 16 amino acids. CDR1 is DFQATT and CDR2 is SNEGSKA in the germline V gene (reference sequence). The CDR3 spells CSAVRPGTASSYEQYF. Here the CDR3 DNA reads TGCAGTGCTGTCCGCCCCGGGACAGCGAGCTCCTACGAGCAGTACTTC.

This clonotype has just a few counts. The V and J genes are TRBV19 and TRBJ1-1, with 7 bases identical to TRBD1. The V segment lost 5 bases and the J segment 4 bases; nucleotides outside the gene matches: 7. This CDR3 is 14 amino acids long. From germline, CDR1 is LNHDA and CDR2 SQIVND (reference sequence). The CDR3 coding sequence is TGTGCCAGTAGTCCTACACAGGGGAGCACTGAAGCTTTCTTT. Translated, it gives CASSPTQGSTEAFF.

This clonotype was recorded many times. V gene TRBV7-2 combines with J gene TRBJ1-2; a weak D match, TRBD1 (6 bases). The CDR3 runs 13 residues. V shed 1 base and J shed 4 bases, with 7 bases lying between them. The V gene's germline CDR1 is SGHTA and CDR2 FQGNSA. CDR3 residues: CASSLGGAYGYTF. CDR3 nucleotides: TGTGCCAGCAGCTTAGGGGGGGCCTATGGCTACACCTTC.

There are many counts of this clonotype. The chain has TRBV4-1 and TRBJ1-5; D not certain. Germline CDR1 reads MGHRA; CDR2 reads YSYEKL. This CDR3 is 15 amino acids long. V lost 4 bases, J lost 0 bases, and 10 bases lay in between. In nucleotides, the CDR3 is TGCGCCAGCAGCCTGTCAAGGGATAGCAATCAGCCCCAGCATTTT. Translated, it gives CASSLSRDSNQPQHF.

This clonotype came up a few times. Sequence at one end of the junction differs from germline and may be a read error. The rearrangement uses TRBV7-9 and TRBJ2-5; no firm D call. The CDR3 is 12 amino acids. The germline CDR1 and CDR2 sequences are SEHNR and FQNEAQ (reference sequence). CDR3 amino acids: CASSSFQEAQYF. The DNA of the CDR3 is TGTGCCAGCAGCTCGTTTCAAGAGGCCCAGTACTTC.

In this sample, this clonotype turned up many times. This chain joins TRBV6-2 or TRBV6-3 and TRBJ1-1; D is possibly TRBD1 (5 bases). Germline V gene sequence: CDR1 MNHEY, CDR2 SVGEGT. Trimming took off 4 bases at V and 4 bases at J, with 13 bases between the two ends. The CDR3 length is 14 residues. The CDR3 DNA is TGTGCCAGCAGTTCCTCCAGGGTCAGCACTGAAGCTTTCTTT. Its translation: CASSSSRVSTEAFF.

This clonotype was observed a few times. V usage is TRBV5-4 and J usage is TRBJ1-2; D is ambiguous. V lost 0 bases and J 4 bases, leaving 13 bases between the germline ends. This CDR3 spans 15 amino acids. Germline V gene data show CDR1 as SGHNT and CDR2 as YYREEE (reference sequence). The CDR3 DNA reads TGTGCCAGCAGCTTGGGTGGGGTCCGCGTCTATGGCTACACCTTC. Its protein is CASSLGGVRVYGYTF.

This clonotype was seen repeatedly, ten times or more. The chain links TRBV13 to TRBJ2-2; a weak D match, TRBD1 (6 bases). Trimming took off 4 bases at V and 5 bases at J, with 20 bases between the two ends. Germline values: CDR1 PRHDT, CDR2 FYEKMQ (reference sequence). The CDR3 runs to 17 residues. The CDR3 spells CASSWLTEQGSTGELFF. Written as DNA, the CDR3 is TGTGCCAGCAGCTGGCTTACGGAACAGGGTTCGACCGGGGAGCTGTTTTTT.

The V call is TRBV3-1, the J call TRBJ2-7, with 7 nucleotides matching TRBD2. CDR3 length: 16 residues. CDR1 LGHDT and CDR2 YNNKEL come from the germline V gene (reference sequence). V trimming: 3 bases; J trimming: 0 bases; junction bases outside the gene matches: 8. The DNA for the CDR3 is TGTGCCAGCAGCCAGGGGGGGTTTCGGAGCTCCTACGAGCAGTACTTC. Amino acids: CASSQGGFRSSYEQYF.